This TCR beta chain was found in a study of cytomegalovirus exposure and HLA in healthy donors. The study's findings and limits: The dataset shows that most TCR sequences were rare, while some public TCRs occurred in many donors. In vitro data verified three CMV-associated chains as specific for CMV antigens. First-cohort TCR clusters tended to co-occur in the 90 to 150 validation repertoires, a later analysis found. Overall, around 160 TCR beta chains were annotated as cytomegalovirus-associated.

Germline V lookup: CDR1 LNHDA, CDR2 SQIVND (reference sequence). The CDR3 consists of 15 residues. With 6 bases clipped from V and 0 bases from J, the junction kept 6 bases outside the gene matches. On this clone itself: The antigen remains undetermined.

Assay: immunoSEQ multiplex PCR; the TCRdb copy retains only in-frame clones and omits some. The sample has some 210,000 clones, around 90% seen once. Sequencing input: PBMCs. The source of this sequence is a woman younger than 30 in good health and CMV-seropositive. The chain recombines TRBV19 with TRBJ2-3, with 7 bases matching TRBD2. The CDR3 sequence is CASRSSGSSTDTQYF. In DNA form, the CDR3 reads TGTGCCAGTAGGAGTAGCGGGTCTAGCACAGATACGCAGTATTTT. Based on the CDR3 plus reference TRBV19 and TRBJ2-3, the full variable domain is DGGITQSPKYLFRKEGQNVTLSCEQNLNHDAMYWYRQDPGQGLRLIYYSQIVNDFQKGDIAEGYSVSREKKESFPLTVTSAQKNPTAFYLCASRSSGSSTDTQYFGPGTRLTVL.